The rows below give T cell receptor beta chains drawn from one sample of a study of CD8 T cells in Susac syndrome. Each CDR3 protein is one row after TCRdb ran MiXCR on the immunoSEQ multiplex PCR reads. This sample has 130,000 to 150,000 distinct CDR3 sequences, with 94% found just once. Sequenced: CD8+ T cells from PBMCs. The origin of the receptors is a human donor in good health. The CDR3 runs from the conserved cysteine through the conserved F or W. A D gene is named only where the DNA matches it firmly. Some rows mark clone size as missing; the rest say once, few, many or name a class of expanded clone.

V gene	D gene	clone size	J gene	CDR3 DNA	CDR3 protein
TRBV29-1	TRBD2	NA	TRBJ2-5	TGCAGCTTTAGACTAGCGGACCGCCAAGAGACCCAGTACTTC	CSFRLADRQETQYF
TRBV5-1	NA	NA	TRBJ2-2	TGCGCCAGCAGCTACACCACCGGGGAGCTGTTTTTT	CASSYTTGELFF
TRBV24-1	NA	NA	TRBJ2-2	TGTGCCACCAACGCCCAGAACACCGGGGAGCTGTTTTTT	CATNAQNTGELFF
TRBV20-1	NA	NA	TRBJ2-1	TGCAGTGCCCAGGTTGGCCGGAGCTCCTACAATGAGCAGTTCTTC	CSAQVGRSSYNEQFF
TRBV12-3/TRBV12-4	TRBD2	NA	TRBJ2-3	TGTGCCAGCAGTTTAGTCCTAGCGGGAGGAGGTACGCAGTATTTT	CASSLVLAGGGTQYF
TRBV29-1	TRBD2	once	TRBJ2-5	TGCAGCGTTGGTGTTAGCGGGAGGTGGGGAGAGACCCAGTACTTC	CSVGVSGRWGETQYF
TRBV12-3/TRBV12-4	TRBD1	NA	TRBJ2-3	TGTGCCAGCAGTAGACAGGGGGCTAGAGATACGCAGTATTTT	CASSRQGARDTQYF
TRBV29-1	NA	NA	TRBJ2-1	TGCAGCGCCACCGGAAACAATGAGCAGTTCTTC	CSATGNNEQFF
TRBV30	NA	NA	TRBJ1-2	TGTGCCTGGAGTGGGCCCAGGGCCTATGGCTACACCTTC	CAWSGPRAYGYTF
TRBV7-9	TRBD2	NA	TRBJ2-1	TGTGCCAGCGGTACTAGCGGGAGGTTCAATGAGCAGTTCTTC	CASGTSGRFNEQFF
TRBV5-1	NA	NA	TRBJ2-5	TGCGCCAGCAGCCACCTCCGGGACCTCGGGGGTGAGACCCAGTACTTC	CASSHLRDLGGETQYF
TRBV9	NA	once	TRBJ1-3	TGTGCCAGCGGTGGAAACACCATATATTTT	CASGGNTIYF
TRBV6-5	NA	NA	TRBJ2-2	TGTGCCAGCACCGAGGGAGGCCCCGGCGGGGAGCTGTTTTTT	CASTEGGPGGELFF
TRBV9	NA	NA	TRBJ2-1	TGTGCCAGCAGCGTATCGGGAACTGCGGTTAATGAGCAGTTCTTC	CASSVSGTAVNEQFF
TRBV5-4	TRBD2	NA	TRBJ2-3	TGTGCCAGCAGTCGGGGGACTAGCGGGACAGATACGCAGTATTTT	CASSRGTSGTDTQYF
TRBV27	TRBD1	once	TRBJ2-7	TGTGCCAGCAGTTTCGGCAGGGGGAGTGAGCAGTACTTC	CASSFGRGSEQYF
TRBV7-9	NA	NA	TRBJ2-1	TGTGCCACCCGGGGGATTTCCTACAATGAGCAGTTCTTC	CATRGISYNEQFF
TRBV11-1	TRBD2	NA	TRBJ2-1	TGTGCCAGCAGCTCCCAGCGGGGTCCCTACAATGAGCAGTTCTTC	CASSSQRGPYNEQFF
TRBV12-3/TRBV12-4	NA	NA	TRBJ1-1	TGTGCCAGCAGTTTAGGGGGAGGGATGGCTTTCTTT	CASSLGGGMAFF
TRBV6-5	NA	once	TRBJ1-1	TGTGCCAGCAGTTACGGAGAGGGATCACTCACCACAGAAGCTTTCTTT	CASSYGEGSLTTEAFF
TRBV19	TRBD1	NA	TRBJ2-1	TGTGCCAGTAGTCACCATCCGGGACAGGGGATGAATGAGCAGTTCTTC	CASSHHPGQGMNEQFF
TRBV7-6	NA	NA	TRBJ1-4	TGTGCCAGCAGCTTGGTAGAGGTTGGTGAAAAACTGTTTTTT	CASSLVEVGEKLFF
TRBV7-3	NA	once	TRBJ2-3	TGTGCCAGCAGCCCCCCCTATGAGGATACGCAGTATTTT	CASSPPYEDTQYF
TRBV4-2	NA	NA	TRBJ1-5	TGTGCCAGCAGCCAAAGGGTCGTATATCAGCCCCAGCATTTT	CASSQRVVYQPQHF
TRBV30	NA	NA	TRBJ2-5	TGTGCCTGGAGTGCTCAGAACAGGGAAGAGACCCAGTACTTC	CAWSAQNREETQYF
TRBV6-6	NA	NA	TRBJ1-2	TGTGCCAGCAGCTCCGGAAGAGAAAACTATGGCTACACCTTC	CASSSGRENYGYTF
TRBV24-1	TRBD2	once	TRBJ2-2	TGTGCCACCAGTGACCCGGGACTAGCGCTTAACACCGGGGAGCTGTTTTTT	CATSDPGLALNTGELFF
TRBV29-1	TRBD1	NA	TRBJ2-1	TGCAGCGTTCCGGGACAGGATTACAATGAGCAGTTCTTC	CSVPGQDYNEQFF
TRBV28	TRBD1	NA	TRBJ2-7	TGTGCCAGCAGTTTATCGACAGGGGGCTACGAGCAGTACTTC	CASSLSTGGYEQYF
TRBV27	NA	NA	TRBJ2-2	TGTGCCAGCAGCCACACGAACACCGGGGAGCTGTTTTTT	CASSHTNTGELFF
TRBV20-1	NA	NA	TRBJ1-1	TGCAGTCCCAGGGCGTTAGCTTTCTTT	CSPRALAFF
TRBV27	TRBD1	NA	TRBJ1-2	TGTGCCACCTCTTCTAGGGGGCTCTATGGCTACACCTTC	CATSSRGLYGYTF
TRBV5-1	NA	once	TRBJ2-3	TGCGCCAGCAGCTTCCTCGGGAGTGGCGATACGCAGTATTTT	CASSFLGSGDTQYF
TRBV15	TRBD2	NA	TRBJ2-5	TGTGCCACCAGCAGAGGACTAGCGGGCGGAGAGACCCAGTACTTC	CATSRGLAGGETQYF
TRBV27	NA	NA	TRBJ1-4	TGTGCCAGCAGTCCTCACTTTATCCGGGATGAAAAACTGTTTTTT	CASSPHFIRDEKLFF
TRBV7-9	NA	NA	TRBJ1-1	TGTGCCAGCAGCACCCGGGTAAAAAGGGCGGCCGCTGAGGCTTTCTTT	CASSTRVKRAAAEAFF
TRBV11-2	NA	NA	TRBJ1-5	TGTGCCAGCAGCTCCGGCTGGACGGTTGCGTGGATCAAGCCCCAGCATTTT	CASSSGWTVAWIKPQHF
TRBV27	TRBD2	NA	TRBJ2-7	TGTGCCAGCAGTTCCCCCTCGAGGGTAGCGGGATACTACGAGCAGTACTTC	CASSSPSRVAGYYEQYF
TRBV9	NA	NA	TRBJ2-7	TGTGCCAGCAGCGTAGATTCGGTCAACGAGCAGTACTTC	CASSVDSVNEQYF
TRBV29-1	NA	NA	TRBJ2-1	TGCAGCGCTTGGGGACTGTACAATGAGCAGTTCTTC	CSAWGLYNEQFF
TRBV20-1	TRBD1	NA	TRBJ2-7	TGCAGTGCCCCCATTCACAGGGGCTACGAGCAGTACTTC	CSAPIHRGYEQYF
TRBV27	NA	few	TRBJ2-1	TGTGCCAGCAGTCCCAGAGCAGGCAATGAGCAGTTCTTC	CASSPRAGNEQFF
TRBV24-1	NA	NA	TRBJ2-2	TGTGCCACCAGTGAGGCGACTAGCACCGGGGAGCTGTTTTTT	CATSEATSTGELFF
TRBV27	TRBD1	once	TRBJ1-2	TGTGCCAGCAGTGATCGACAGGGGGCCCACTATGGCTACACCTTC	CASSDRQGAHYGYTF
TRBV27	NA	once	TRBJ1-5	TGTGCCAGCAGTCCCCCTGGTGGCAATCAGCCCCAGCATTTT	CASSPPGGNQPQHF
TRBV12-3/TRBV12-4	TRBD1	NA	TRBJ2-1	TGTGCCAGCAGCAAACCGGGACAGGGGGGTGAGCAGTTCTTC	CASSKPGQGGEQFF
TRBV3-1	TRBD1	NA	TRBJ2-7	TGTGCCAGCAGCGCCGGGACAGGGGGCCTCGAGCAGTACTTC	CASSAGTGGLEQYF
TRBV27	NA	NA	TRBJ1-1	TGTGCCAGCAGTTTATTCCCCGGGTCCGCTGAAGCTTTCTTT	CASSLFPGSAEAFF
TRBV11-1	NA	few	TRBJ1-1	TGTGCCAGCAGCTTTCAGGGTTCCACTGAAGCTTTCTTT	CASSFQGSTEAFF
TRBV7-9	NA	once	TRBJ2-7	TGTGCCAGCAGCTCATACAGGACTAACTACGAGCAGTACTTC	CASSSYRTNYEQYF
TRBV27	TRBD1	once	TRBJ1-1	TGTGCCAGCAGTCCGCGGACAGGACCTTGGGAAGCTTTCTTT	CASSPRTGPWEAFF
TRBV6-2/TRBV6-3	TRBD1	NA	TRBJ1-5	TGTGCCAGCAGTTACTCGGAGACAGGGAGGATACCCCAGCATTTT	CASSYSETGRIPQHF
TRBV19	TRBD2	NA	TRBJ2-1	TGTGCCAGTAGTATAGCCGGCGGGGGATACAATGAGCAGTTCTTC	CASSIAGGGYNEQFF
TRBV27	TRBD1	once	TRBJ2-4	TGTGCCAGCAGTTACACTAGGGGGCACATTCAGTACTTC	CASSYTRGHIQYF
TRBV4-2	TRBD1	NA	TRBJ2-5	TGTGCCAGCAGTCAACCAGGGGGAGAGACCCAGTACTTC	CASSQPGGETQYF